This T cell receptor beta chain stems from a study of blood T cell repertoires in COVID-19. Study as a whole: Nucleic acid was either cDNA or gDNA, and it came from T cells, B-cell-depleted T cells, or PBMCs.

The CDR3 is 15 residues long. Losses at the gene ends were 3 bases for V and 3 bases for J; bases not matched to a gene: 6. Germline lookup yields CDR1 SGHTA and CDR2 FQGTGA. Authors' analysis steps: Reference gene primer amplification in the assay estimated nucleated cell counts. The repertoire was sequenced with immunoSEQ multiplex PCR; TCRdb's copy has only in-frame clones and lacks some. V, J and clone size reflect that table, while D and trimming were determined from the DNA. The sample consists of a few hundred thousand clones, around 88% of them appearing once. The rearrangement links TRBV7-3 to TRBJ2-3; 7 bases fit TRBD2. The sample consisted of peripheral blood. The source of this sequence is a young woman who had recovered from COVID-19. The CDR3 DNA sequence: TGTGCCAGCAGCTTCGACGGGGGGACGACAGATACGCAGTATTTT. Amino acids: CASSFDGGTTDTQYF.